This note documents a single T cell receptor beta chain sequence. There are a few counts of this clonotype. Its antigen remains unidentified. Per-nucleotide qualities are absent, and no much larger clonotype sits a single base away. The library was made by RACE. For sequencing, a NextSeq 500 was employed. Library preparation attached unique molecular identifiers to individual cDNA molecules for quantitative, reproducible TCR counting. For every blood RNA sample, sequencing covered both the TCR alpha and TCR beta chains. On the study's bioinformatics: Samples had a median of roughly 87,000 TCRs, with a range from roughly 23,224 to 750,000. The Decombinator software suite was used to annotate the V, J and CDR3 of the TCR reads. To make PS versus PT1 abundance plots, every sample was subsampled to the same number of TCRs (28,000). TCRs were defined as expanded if absent before sensitization and observed at least eight times at the 2-week time point. TCRdb trimmed the raw reads at Q25, called clones with MiXCR and kept productive beta chains. Rows merge per CDR3 protein into single entries with the most common DNA and genes. TCRdb assigned the V and J calls; the authors' analysis was not used. Recorded for this sample are under 200,000 distinct CDR3 sequences; approximately 14% of them occurred a single time. In total, the top ten clones hold around 1.7% of the sample.

These data belong to a study of human T cells and chemical hapten exposure (dated by TCRdb to the early 2020s). With regard to the full study: For sensitization, 2% DPC in acetone was applied to an approximately 2 cm by approximately 2 cm area of upper inner arm skin. Patch testing on the upper back used Finn chambers containing 0.01% DPC, with scoring done after 6 days according to International Contact Dermatitis Research Group standards. The mostly female patient cohort included alopecia areata with under or over 50% scalp involvement, alopecia totalis and alopecia universalis. This study followed changes in the peripheral blood TCR repertoire in vivo during primary and secondary sensitization of alopecia patients to the hapten diphenylcyclopropenone (DPC). Blood was sampled from patients pre-sensitization (week 0) and at 2, 6 and about 24 weeks after DPC sensitization. Libraries were pooled for sequencing, and variation in per-sample TCR yields was attributed mainly to small differences in library volumes within the pool. For TCR sequencing, blood came from 25 to 35 alopecia patients at anywhere from one to four time points (pre-sensitization, 2, 6 and 24 weeks). Patients additionally received weekly therapeutic DPC doses to the scalp throughout the roughly 24-week study period. General findings and caveats noted by the study authors: Alopecia, a presumed autoimmune disease, was present in all patients, so the immune response of the patients might differ from that of healthy individuals. DPC sensitization did not change how many TCRs were above 1 in 1000 frequency, and no evidence was found of alterations in global repertoire structure. A positive correlation was found between the number of PT1 expanded TCRs and patch test score, with significance reached at thresholds 8, 16 and 32 but not 4. Expanded TCRs formed significantly more large CDR3 similarity clusters than pre-sensitization or healthy control sets, consistent with antigen-driven responses. After repeated subsampling, the strength of the expansion versus patch-test correlation and the threshold at which it became significant changed.

Reading the label with the study, this specimen's time point is: patch test 1, 2 weeks after DPC sensitization. In the paper's terms, the treatment or condition label means: therapeutic diphenylcyclopropenone sensitization with weekly scalp DPC. At each patch-test visit, blood was drawn before the patch test was applied. Patients were eligible if aged 18 to 70, diagnosed with alopecia and judged suitable for DPC therapy, and pregnant patients were excluded. Total RNA was extracted from unfractionated whole blood collected in Tempus Blood RNA tubes. Counted from cysteine to phenylalanine, this CDR3 has 12 amino acids. Only CDR3 DNA remains: 36 bases, in frame from the first base. The V and J ends are trimmed by 0 bases and 14 bases, leaving 11 bases between them.

Source: whole blood, taken in connection with sensitization to the hapten diphenylcyclopropenone (DPC). This receptor was obtained from a woman aged 25 to 45 with alopecia areata. Some clones in this sample may be carry-over from other donors' samples. The rearranged chain carries TRBV12-3 or TRBV12-4 and TRBJ2-1, with an unclear D gene assignment. The CDR3 is CASSLAGIVKFF. The DNA sequence reads TGTGCCAGCAGTTTAGCGGGGATAGTAAAGTTCTTC.